The 14 T cell receptor beta chains presented below share a single source sample, sequenced in a study of shared clonotypes between healthy human individuals. Data came from immunoSEQ multiplex PCR; TCRdb stores just in-frame clones and leaves some out. The table has more than 2,000,000 clones, approximately 93% seen once. The material sequenced was naive CD4+ T cells from PBMCs. Sample subset: CD45RA+ positively selected. The receptors derive from a man aged 18 to 29 in good health. Some clones in this sample may be carry-over from other donors' samples.

As DNA, the CDR3 is TGTGCCAGCAGCAGCCGGGACAGGGTCCAAGAGACCCAGTACTTC. Translation: CASSSRDRVQETQYF. The rearrangement uses TRBV5-6 and TRBJ2-5, with 9 bases aligning to TRBD1. The junction had 5 bases not matched to a gene; V was cut back by 4 bases and J by 1 base. The V gene's germline CDR1 is SGHDT and CDR2 YYEEEE. The CDR3 is 15 residues long.

This clone has a single count. The V gene is TRBV18, the J gene TRBJ2-2, with 7 positions matching TRBD1. CDR1 and CDR2 from the germline V gene are KGHSH and LQKENI. The CDR3 extends over 17 amino acids. Losses at the gene ends were 3 bases for V and 2 bases for J; bases not matched to a gene: 9. In DNA, the CDR3 is TGTGCCAGCTCACCCACCGACAGGGCAACAAACACCGGGGAGCTGTTTTTT. It is translated as CASSPTDRATNTGELFF.

The V gene is TRBV6-5, the J gene TRBJ2-3; a possible D gene is TRBD1 (6 bases). This CDR3 is 15 amino acids long. Trimming cost V 2 bases and J 1 base, with 10 bases left between them. From germline, CDR1 is MNHEY and CDR2 SVGAGI. The CDR3 DNA reads as TGTGCCAGCAGTTACAAGGGACAAGGCACAGATACGCAGTATTTT. The encoded protein is CASSYKGQGTDTQYF.

On this clone: This sample also contains other DNA sequences that code for the same CDR3. The chain joins TRBV6-1 to TRBJ1-1, with D possibly being TRBD1 (5 bases). The V gene's germline CDR1 is MNHNS and CDR2 SASEGT. This CDR3 has 13 amino acids. V was cut by 4 bases and J by 5 bases, with 11 bases left in between. The CDR3 here is CASSVGGGTEAFF. The CDR3 region has the DNA TGTGCCAGCAGTGTGGGGGGAGGGACTGAAGCTTTCTTT.

The gene calls are TRBV5-1 and TRBJ2-3; TRBD2 aligns across 9 bases. Germline lookup yields CDR1 SGHRS and CDR2 YFSETQ. The CDR3 spans 17 residues. Trimming took 0 bases from V and 0 from J; bases not matched to a gene: 5. The CDR3 nucleotides read TGCGCCAGCAGCTTGGCGGCTAGCGGGGATAGCACAGATACGCAGTATTTT. Translation gives CASSLAASGDSTDTQYF.

V gene TRBV6-5 combines with J gene TRBJ2-7; D not certain. The CDR3 runs 14 residues. Trimming removed 7 bases at V and 0 bases at J, with 13 bases between. Germline loops: CDR1 MNHEY, CDR2 SVGAGI. CDR3 loop: CASKPAFSSYEQYF. The DNA for the CDR3 is TGTGCCAGCAAGCCAGCGTTCAGCTCCTACGAGCAGTACTTC.

The chain has TRBV5-1 and TRBJ2-1; D may match TRBD1 or TRBD2 (5 bases each). The germline V gene encodes CDR1 SGHRS and CDR2 YFSETQ. Trimming removed 7 bases from V and 10 bases from J, with 21 bases in between. CDR3 length equals 14 residues. The CDR3, as DNA: TGCGCCAGCGGGGACGGTGCCATTTCAGGAGAGCAGTTCTTC. Amino acid sequence: CASGDGAISGEQFF. The whole variable domain, filled in from reference TRBV5-1 and TRBJ2-1, reads KAGVTQTPRYLIKTRGQQVTLSCSPISGHRSVSWYQQTPGQGLQFLFEYFSETQRNKGNFPGRFSGRQFSNSRSEMNVSTLELGDSALYLCASGDGAISGEQFFGPGTRLTVL.

This chain joins TRBV5-1 and TRBJ2-2, with 11 nucleotides matching TRBD1. The CDR3 is 15 residues long. Germline V gives CDR1 SGHRS, CDR2 YFSETQ. The J segment lost 4 bases and the V segment lost 5 bases, leaving 4 bases of the junction unmatched. In DNA, the CDR3 is TGCGCCAGCAGGTCCGGGACAGGGGGCACCGGGGAGCTGTTTTTT. Its protein product is CASRSGTGGTGELFF.

The rearrangement links TRBV10-3 to TRBJ1-1, with a tentative D call TRBD1 (6 bases). Trimming pared 5 bases from V and 1 base from J, leaving 17 bases between. The CDR3 covers 16 residues. Germline V gives CDR1 ENHRY, CDR2 SYGVKD. CDR3: CAISSKGQPGNTEAFF. The CDR3 DNA sequence: TGTGCCATCAGTTCAAAAGGACAGCCGGGGAACACTGAAGCTTTCTTT.

The V call is TRBV14, the J call TRBJ2-5, with 9 bases matching TRBD1. The ends lost 4 bases at V and 5 bases at J; junction bases unmatched: 8. The germline gives CDR1 SGHDN, CDR2 FVKESK. This CDR3 spans 15 amino acids. CDR3 residues: CASSPGQGRRETQYF. The CDR3 DNA reads TGTGCCAGCAGCCCCGGACAGGGGAGGAGGGAGACCCAGTACTTC.

The chain is built from TRBV28 and TRBJ1-4, with D maybe TRBD1 (6 bases). Per the germline V gene, CDR1 is MDHEN and CDR2 is SYDVKM. The CDR3 runs to 15 residues. V lost 6 bases and J 7 bases, leaving 18 bases between the germline ends. This CDR3 reads CASSRSEGGSEKLFF. DNA of the CDR3: TGTGCCAGCAGCCGTTCGGAGGGGGGCTCTGAAAAACTGTTTTTT. Combining the CDR3 with reference TRBV28 and TRBJ1-4 gives the whole variable domain DVKVTQSSRYLVKRTGEKVFLECVQDMDHENMFWYRQDPGLGLRLIYFSYDVKMKEKGDIPEGYSVSREKKERFSLILESASTNQTSMYLCASSRSEGGSEKLFFGSGTQLSVL.

V and J are TRBV14 and TRBJ2-5; TRBD1 is a possible D gene (6 bases). The germline V gene has CDR1 SGHDN and CDR2 FVKESK. V was shortened by 1 base and J by 2 bases, with 11 bases between the two germline ends. This CDR3 has 15 amino acids. The CDR3 region is CASSQVGTTQETQYF. The CDR3 DNA follows: TGTGCCAGCAGCCAAGTGGGGACAACTCAAGAGACCCAGTACTTC.

The chain couples TRBV28 to TRBJ1-2; 8 nucleotides line up with TRBD1. Germline CDR1 MDHEN, CDR2 SYDVKM. V trimming: 2 bases; J trimming: 0 bases; junction bases outside the gene matches: 8. The CDR3 sequence is 17 residues long. CDR3 loop: CASSLNGAGGSNYGYTF. CDR3 coding DNA: TGTGCCAGCAGTTTAAATGGCGCAGGGGGCTCTAACTATGGCTACACCTTC.

The V gene is TRBV5-1, the J gene TRBJ2-3; D uncertain. This CDR3 is built from 14 residues. V lost 4 bases, J lost 6 bases, and 15 bases lay in between. Germline V gives CDR1 SGHRS, CDR2 YFSETQ. For the CDR3, the DNA is TGCGCCAGCAGCGAATTCCCTGGCCAGGATACGCAGTATTTT. It yields the protein CASSEFPGQDTQYF. The whole variable domain, remainder taken from reference TRBV5-1 and TRBJ2-3, is KAGVTQTPRYLIKTRGQQVTLSCSPISGHRSVSWYQQTPGQGLQFLFEYFSETQRNKGNFPGRFSGRQFSNSRSEMNVSTLELGDSALYLCASSEFPGQDTQYFGPGTRLTVL.